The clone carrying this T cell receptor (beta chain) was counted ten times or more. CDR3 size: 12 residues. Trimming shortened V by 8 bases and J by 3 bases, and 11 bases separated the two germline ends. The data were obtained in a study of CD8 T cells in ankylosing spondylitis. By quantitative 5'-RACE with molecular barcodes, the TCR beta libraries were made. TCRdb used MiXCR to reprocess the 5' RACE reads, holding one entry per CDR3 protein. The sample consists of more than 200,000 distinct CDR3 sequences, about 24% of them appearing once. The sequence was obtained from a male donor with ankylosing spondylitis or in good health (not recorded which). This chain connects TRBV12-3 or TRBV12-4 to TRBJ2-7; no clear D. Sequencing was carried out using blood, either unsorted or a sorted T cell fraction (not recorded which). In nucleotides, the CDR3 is TGTGCCAGCTCACCATCCAGCTACGAGCAGTACTTC. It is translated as CASSPSSYEQYF.